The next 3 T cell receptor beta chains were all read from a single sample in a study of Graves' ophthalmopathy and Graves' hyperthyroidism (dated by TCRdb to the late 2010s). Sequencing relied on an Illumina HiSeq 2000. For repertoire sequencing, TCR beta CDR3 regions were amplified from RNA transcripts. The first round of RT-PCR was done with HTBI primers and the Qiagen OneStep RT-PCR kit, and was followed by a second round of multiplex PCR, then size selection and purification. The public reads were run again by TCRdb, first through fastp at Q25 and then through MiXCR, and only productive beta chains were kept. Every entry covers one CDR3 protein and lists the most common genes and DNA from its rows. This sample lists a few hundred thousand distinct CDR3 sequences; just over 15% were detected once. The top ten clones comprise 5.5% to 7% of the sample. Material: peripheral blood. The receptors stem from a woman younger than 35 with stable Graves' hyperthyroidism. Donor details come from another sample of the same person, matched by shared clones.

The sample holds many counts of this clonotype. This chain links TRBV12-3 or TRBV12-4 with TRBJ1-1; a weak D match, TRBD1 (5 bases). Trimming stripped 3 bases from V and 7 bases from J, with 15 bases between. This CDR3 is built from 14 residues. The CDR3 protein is CASSFGAQMFEAFF. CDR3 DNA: TGTGCCAGCAGTTTCGGGGCACAGATGTTTGAAGCTTTCTTT.

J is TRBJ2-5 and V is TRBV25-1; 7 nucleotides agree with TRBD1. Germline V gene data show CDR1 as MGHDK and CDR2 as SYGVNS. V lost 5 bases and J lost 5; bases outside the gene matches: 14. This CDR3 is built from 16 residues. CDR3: CASSPIAGGPRETQYF. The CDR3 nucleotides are TGTGCCAGCAGTCCAATCGCAGGGGGTCCAAGGGAGACCCAGTACTTC. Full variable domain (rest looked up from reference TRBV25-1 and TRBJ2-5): EADIYQTPRYLVIGTGKKITLECSQTMGHDKMYWYQQDPGMELHLIHYSYGVNSTEKGDLSSESTVSRIRTEHFPLTLESARPSHTSQYLCASSPIAGGPRETQYFGPGTRLLVL.

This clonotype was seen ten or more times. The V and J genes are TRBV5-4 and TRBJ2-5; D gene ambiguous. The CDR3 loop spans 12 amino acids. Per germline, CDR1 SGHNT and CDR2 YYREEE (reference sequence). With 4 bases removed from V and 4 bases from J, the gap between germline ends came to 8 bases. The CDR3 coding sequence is TGTGCCAGCAGCCAACCCGGAGAGACCCAGTACTTC. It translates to CASSQPGETQYF.